The subject of this entry is one T cell receptor beta chain. The antigen is not known. The same CDR3 is also encoded by other DNA sequences in this sample. Time point noted: new active TB diagnosis, blood taken before or within 7 days of starting treatment. Each donor contributed 90,000 to 100,000 T cells on average, unsorted. The record originates from a study of T cells in tuberculosis. Across the whole study: A South African cohort included IGRA-negative adolescents, latently infected IGRA-positive adolescents and adults with active tuberculosis. Within 7 days of starting treatment, or before, PBMC were stored.

Trimming cost V 4 bases and J 1 base; bases outside gene matches: 1. Germline V gene lookup returns CDR1 GTSNPN and CDR2 SVGIG (reference sequence). CDR3 size: 13 residues. Assay used: immunoSEQ multiplex PCR; TCRdb lists only in-frame clones, some missing. The sample shows about 49,000 clones, roughly 96% of them seen only once. Findings and caveats of the study: Cases with active tuberculosis were adults, while controls were adolescents.

The chain uses TRBV30 and TRBJ1-5; the match to TRBD1 covers 7 bases. The receptor was isolated from an adult with tuberculosis. Sequenced material: PBMCs, taken at tuberculosis diagnosis. The CDR3 DNA is TGTGCCTGGACAGGGGGAAGCAATCAGCCCCAGCATTTT. This encodes CAWTGGSNQPQHF.